This T cell receptor (beta chain) was retrieved from a study of T cell responses to AZD1222 COVID-19 vaccine. Findings and caveats of the study: Samples come after the peak T cell response, not at day 14.

TCRdb's copy holds only in-frame clones and misses some; the assay was immunoSEQ multiplex PCR. This table holds approximately 140,000 clones, around 95% found once. A word on this clone: Its antigen is as yet unknown.

This receptor was obtained from an adult in good health. This specimen consisted of peripheral blood, obtained on day 0 of AZD1222 vaccination.

The CDR3 DNA is TGTGCCAGCAGCCCGTTTGATCGGGAGACCCAGTACTTC. It yields the protein CASSPFDRETQYF. This chain connects TRBV14 to TRBJ2-5; no reliable D call. The CDR3 loop spans 13 amino acids. V gave up 4 bases and J gave up 5 bases, with 11 bases separating them. Germline V gene lookup returns CDR1 SGHDN and CDR2 FVKESK.